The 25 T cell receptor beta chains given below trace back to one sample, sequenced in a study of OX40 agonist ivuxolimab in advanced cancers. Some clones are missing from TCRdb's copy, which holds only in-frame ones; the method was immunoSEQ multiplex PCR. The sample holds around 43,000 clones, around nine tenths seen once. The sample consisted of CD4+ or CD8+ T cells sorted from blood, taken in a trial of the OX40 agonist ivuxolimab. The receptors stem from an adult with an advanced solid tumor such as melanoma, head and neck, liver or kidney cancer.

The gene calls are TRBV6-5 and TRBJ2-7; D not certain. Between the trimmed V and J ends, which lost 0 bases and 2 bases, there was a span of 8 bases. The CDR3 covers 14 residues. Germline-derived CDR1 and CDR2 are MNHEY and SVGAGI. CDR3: CASSYSGGPYEQYF. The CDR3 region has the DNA TGTGCCAGCAGTTACTCGGGCGGACCCTACGAGCAGTACTTC.

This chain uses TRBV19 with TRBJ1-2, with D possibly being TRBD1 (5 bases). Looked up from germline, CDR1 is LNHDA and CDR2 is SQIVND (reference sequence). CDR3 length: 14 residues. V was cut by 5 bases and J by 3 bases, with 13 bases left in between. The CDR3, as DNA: TGTGCCAGTAGTGATTCCGGGACGGACTATGGCTACACCTTC. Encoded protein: CASSDSGTDYGYTF.

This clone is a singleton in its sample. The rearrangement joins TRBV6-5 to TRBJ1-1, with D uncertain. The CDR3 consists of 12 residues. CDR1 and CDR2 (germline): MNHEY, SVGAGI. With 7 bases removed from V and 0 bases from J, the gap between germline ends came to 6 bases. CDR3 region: CASIHMNTEAFF. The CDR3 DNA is TGTGCCAGCATTCATATGAACACTGAAGCTTTCTTT.

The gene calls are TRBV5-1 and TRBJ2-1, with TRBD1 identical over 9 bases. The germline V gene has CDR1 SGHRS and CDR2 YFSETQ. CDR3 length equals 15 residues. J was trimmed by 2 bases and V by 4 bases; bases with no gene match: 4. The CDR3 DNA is TGCGCCAGCAGCCCGGGACAGGGTGCCTACAATGAGCAGTTCTTC. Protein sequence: CASSPGQGAYNEQFF.

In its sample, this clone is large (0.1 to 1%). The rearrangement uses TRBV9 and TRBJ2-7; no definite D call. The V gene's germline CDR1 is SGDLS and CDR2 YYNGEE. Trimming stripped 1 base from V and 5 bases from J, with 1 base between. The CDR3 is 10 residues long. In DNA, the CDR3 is TGTGCCAGCAGCGTAAACGAGCAGTACTTC. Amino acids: CASSVNEQYF.

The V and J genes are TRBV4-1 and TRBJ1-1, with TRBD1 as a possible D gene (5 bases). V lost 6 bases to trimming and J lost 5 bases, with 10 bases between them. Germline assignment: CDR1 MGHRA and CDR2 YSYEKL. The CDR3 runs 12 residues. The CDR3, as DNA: TGCGCCAGCAGTCCAGGGTCGACTGAAGCTTTCTTT. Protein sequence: CASSPGSTEAFF.

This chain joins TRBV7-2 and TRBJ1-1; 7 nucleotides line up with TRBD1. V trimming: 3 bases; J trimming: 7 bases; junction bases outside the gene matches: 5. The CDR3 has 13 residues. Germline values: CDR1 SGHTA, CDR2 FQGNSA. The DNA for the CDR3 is TGTGCCAGCAGCTTGGCAGGGGGTGGTGAAGCTTTCTTT. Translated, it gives CASSLAGGGEAFF.

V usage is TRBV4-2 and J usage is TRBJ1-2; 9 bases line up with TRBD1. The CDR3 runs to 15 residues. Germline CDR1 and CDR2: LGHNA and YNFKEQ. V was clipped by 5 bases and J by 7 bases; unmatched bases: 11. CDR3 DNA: TGTGCCAGCAGCTCCAGCGGGACAGGGACGTTTGGCTACACCTTC. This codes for CASSSSGTGTFGYTF.

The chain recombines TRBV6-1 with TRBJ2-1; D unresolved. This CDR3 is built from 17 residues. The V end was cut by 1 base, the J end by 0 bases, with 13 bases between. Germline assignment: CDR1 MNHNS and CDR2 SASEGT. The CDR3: CASSEEVIFSSYNEQFF. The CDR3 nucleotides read TGTGCCAGCAGTGAAGAGGTAATATTCTCCTCCTACAATGAGCAGTTCTTC.

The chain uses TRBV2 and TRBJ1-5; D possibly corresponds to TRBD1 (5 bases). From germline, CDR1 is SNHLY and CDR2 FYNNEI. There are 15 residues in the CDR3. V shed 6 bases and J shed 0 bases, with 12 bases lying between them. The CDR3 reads CASREGRPSNQPQHF. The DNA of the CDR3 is TGTGCCAGCAGGGAGGGACGACCTAGCAATCAGCCCCAGCATTTT.

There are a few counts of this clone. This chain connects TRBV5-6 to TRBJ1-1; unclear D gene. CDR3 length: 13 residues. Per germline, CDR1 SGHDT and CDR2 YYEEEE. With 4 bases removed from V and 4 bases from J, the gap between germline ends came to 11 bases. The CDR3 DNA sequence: TGTGCCAGCAGCCCCCCAAGTCGCACTGAAGCTTTCTTT. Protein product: CASSPPSRTEAFF.

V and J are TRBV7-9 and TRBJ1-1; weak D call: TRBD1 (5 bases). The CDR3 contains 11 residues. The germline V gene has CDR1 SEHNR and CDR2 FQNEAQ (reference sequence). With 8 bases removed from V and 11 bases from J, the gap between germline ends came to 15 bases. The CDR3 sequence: CASGHGTGAFF. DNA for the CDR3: TGTGCCAGCGGCCACGGGACGGGCGCTTTCTTT. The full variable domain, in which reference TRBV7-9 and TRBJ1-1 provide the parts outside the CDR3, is DTGVSQNPRHKITKRGQNVTFRCDPISEHNRLYWYRQTLGQGPEFLTYFQNEAQLEKSRLLSDRFSAERPKGSFSTLEIQRTEQGDSAMYLCASGHGTGAFFGQGTRLTVV.

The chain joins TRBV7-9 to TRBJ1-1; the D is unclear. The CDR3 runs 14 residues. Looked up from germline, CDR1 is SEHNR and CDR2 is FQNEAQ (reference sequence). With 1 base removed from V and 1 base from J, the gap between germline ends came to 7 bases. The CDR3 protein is CASSLVAPNTEAFF. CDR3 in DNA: TGTGCCAGCAGCTTAGTAGCGCCGAACACTGAAGCTTTCTTT.

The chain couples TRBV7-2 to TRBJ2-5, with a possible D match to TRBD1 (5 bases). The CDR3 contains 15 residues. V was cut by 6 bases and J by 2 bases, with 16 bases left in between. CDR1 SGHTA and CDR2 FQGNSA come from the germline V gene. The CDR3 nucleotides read TGTGCCAGCAGGTCGACAGCTGCTCTACAAGAGACCCAGTACTTC. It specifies CASRSTAALQETQYF.

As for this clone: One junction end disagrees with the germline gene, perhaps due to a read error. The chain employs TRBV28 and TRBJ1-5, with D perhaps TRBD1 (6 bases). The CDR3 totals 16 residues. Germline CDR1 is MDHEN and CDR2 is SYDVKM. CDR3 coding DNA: TGTGCCAGCAGTCATAAGACAGGAAGGAGCAGTCAGCCCCAGCATTTT. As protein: CASSHKTGRSSQPQHF.

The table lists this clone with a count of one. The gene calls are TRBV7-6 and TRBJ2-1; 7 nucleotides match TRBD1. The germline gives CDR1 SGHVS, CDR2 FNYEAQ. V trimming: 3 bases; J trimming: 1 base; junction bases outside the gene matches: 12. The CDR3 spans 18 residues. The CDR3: CASSLEDRAAESYNEQFF. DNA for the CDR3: TGTGCCAGCAGCTTGGAAGACAGGGCCGCGGAATCCTACAATGAGCAGTTCTTC.

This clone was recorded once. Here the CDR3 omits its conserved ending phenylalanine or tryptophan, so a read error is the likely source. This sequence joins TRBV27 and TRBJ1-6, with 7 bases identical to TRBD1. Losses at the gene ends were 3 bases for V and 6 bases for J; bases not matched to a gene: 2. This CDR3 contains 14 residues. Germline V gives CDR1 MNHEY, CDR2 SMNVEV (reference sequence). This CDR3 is CASSFAGGNSPLHL. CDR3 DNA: TGTGCCAGCAGTTTTGCAGGGGGTAATTCACCCCTCCACCTT.

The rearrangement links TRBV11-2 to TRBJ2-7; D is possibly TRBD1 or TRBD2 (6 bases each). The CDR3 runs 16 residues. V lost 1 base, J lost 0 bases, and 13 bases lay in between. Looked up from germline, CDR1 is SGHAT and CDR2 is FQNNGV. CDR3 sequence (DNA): TGTGCCAGCAGCTTAGTAGGGGGGCGTAGCTCCTACGAGCAGTACTTC. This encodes CASSLVGGRSSYEQYF.

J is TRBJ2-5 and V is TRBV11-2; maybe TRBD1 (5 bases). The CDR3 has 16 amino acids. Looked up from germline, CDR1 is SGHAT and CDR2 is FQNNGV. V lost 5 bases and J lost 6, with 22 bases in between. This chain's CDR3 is CASSPPVRGPGKTQYF. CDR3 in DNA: TGTGCCAGCAGCCCGCCAGTTAGGGGTCCTGGGAAGACCCAGTACTTC.

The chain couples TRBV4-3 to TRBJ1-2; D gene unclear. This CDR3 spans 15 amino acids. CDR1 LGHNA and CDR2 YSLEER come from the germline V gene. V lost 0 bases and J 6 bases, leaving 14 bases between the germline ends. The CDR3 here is CASSQDWAGYHGYTF. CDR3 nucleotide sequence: TGCGCCAGCAGCCAAGACTGGGCTGGTTATCATGGCTACACCTTC.

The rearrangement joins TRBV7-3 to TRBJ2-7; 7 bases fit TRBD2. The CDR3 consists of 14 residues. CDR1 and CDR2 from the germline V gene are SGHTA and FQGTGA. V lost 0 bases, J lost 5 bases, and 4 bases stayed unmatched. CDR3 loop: CASSLTGGLNEQYF. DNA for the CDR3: TGTGCCAGCAGCTTAACGGGAGGGTTGAACGAGCAGTACTTC.

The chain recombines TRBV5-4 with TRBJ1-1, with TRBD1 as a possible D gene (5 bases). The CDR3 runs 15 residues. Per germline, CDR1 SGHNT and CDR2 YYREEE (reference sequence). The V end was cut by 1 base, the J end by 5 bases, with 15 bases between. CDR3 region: CASSLTTGRGTEAFF. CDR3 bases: TGTGCCAGCAGCTTGACCACAGGTCGTGGGACTGAAGCTTTCTTT.

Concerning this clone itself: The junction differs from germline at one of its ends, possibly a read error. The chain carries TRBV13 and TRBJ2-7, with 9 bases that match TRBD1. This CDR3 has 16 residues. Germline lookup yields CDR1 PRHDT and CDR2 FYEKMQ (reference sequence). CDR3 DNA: TGTGCCAGCAGCGTAGGACAGGGGCCGAGCTCCTACGAGCAGTACTTC. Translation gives CASSVGQGPSSYEQYF.

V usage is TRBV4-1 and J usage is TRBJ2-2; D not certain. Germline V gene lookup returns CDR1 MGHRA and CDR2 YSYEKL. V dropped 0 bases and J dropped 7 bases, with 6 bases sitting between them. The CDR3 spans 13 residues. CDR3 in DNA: TGCGCCAGCAGCCAAGATCAGGTCGGGGAGCTGTTTTTT. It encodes CASSQDQVGELFF.

This CDR3 is CASSLGGLNQPQHF. CDR3 in DNA: TGTGCCAGCAGCTTAGGCGGATTAAATCAGCCCCAGCATTTT. This sequence joins TRBV7-9 and TRBJ1-5, with no clear D. Germline-derived CDR1 and CDR2 are SEHNR and FQNEAQ (reference sequence). CDR3 length: 14 residues. The V and J ends lost 1 base and 4 bases respectively, with 8 bases between them.